These 5 T cell receptor beta chains were sequenced from one sample in a study of blood T cell repertoires in COVID-19. Sequenced by immunoSEQ multiplex PCR; TCRdb stores in-frame clones only, minus some. The sample carries about 160,000 clones, approximately 84% recorded once. The sequenced sample was peripheral blood. These TCRs come from a man aged 35-49 years with acute or convalescent COVID-19.

The chain joins TRBV27 to TRBJ2-7; 14 nucleotides match TRBD2. The CDR3 consists of 16 residues. Germline V CDR1 and CDR2: MNHEY, SMNVEV (reference sequence). V was clipped by 3 bases and J by 5 bases; unmatched bases: 6. Here the CDR3 DNA reads TGTGCCAGCAGTTTTTTGACTAGCGGGGGGGCCAACGAGCAGTACTTC. It yields the protein CASSFLTSGGANEQYF.

The rearrangement uses TRBV11-3 and TRBJ1-1; D is perhaps TRBD1 (6 bases). CDR1 is SGHNT and CDR2 is YENEEA in the germline V gene. V was shortened by 3 bases and J by 3 bases, with 14 bases between the two germline ends. This CDR3 has 15 residues. In DNA, the CDR3 is TGTGCCAGCAGCTTTGATGGGGGCGCAGACACTGAAGCTTTCTTT. The encoded protein is CASSFDGGADTEAFF.

The rearrangement uses TRBV6-4 and TRBJ1-5; D is uncertain. Germline CDR1 and CDR2: MRHNA and SNTAGT. This CDR3 is 15 amino acids long. Trimming took 0 bases from V and 8 from J, leaving 14 bases between them. CDR3 residues: CASSDSGWESKPQHF. The CDR3 DNA reads as TGTGCCAGCAGTGACTCCGGTTGGGAGAGCAAGCCCCAGCATTTT.

The genes are TRBV10-1 and TRBJ2-7; D not resolved. Germline-derived CDR1 and CDR2 are WNHNN and SYGVQD (reference sequence). V lost 2 bases and J lost 3, with 11 bases in between. CDR3 length: 14 residues. CDR3 sequence (DNA): TGCGCCAGCAGTGAGCGCCTAAACGACTACGAGCAGTACTTC. The encoded protein is CASSERLNDYEQYF.

This chain links TRBV5-1 with TRBJ1-2, with 7 bases matching TRBD1. Germline values: CDR1 SGHRS, CDR2 YFSETQ. With 4 bases clipped from V and 2 bases from J, the junction kept 8 bases outside the gene matches. CDR3 length: 15 residues. The CDR3 reads CASSPGGQVNYGYTF. In DNA, the CDR3 is TGCGCCAGCAGCCCGGGTGGACAGGTGAACTATGGCTACACCTTC.